Below are 6 T cell receptor beta chains sequenced from a single sample in a study of beta chain features in type 1 diabetes. Sequencing targeted expressed TCRB transcripts, as all isolated RNA had been reverse transcribed. Assay: immunoSEQ multiplex PCR; the TCRdb copy retains only in-frame clones and omits some. Of about 59,000 clones in the sample, approximately 59% were seen once. Sequencing was done on a sample of Tregs from blood. The receptors come from a woman aged 18-29 years in good health.

This clone has only a few counts. The gene calls are TRBV7-2 and TRBJ1-6; the D gene is possibly TRBD1 (6 bases). The CDR3 spans 17 residues. Germline lookup yields CDR1 SGHTA and CDR2 FQGNSA. V lost 0 bases and J lost 9, with 18 bases in between. The CDR3 region has the DNA TGTGCCAGCAGCTTAGCGTCTGGGATCGCAGGGGTTTCACCCCTCCACTTT. It is translated as CASSLASGIAGVSPLHF.

This chain uses TRBV23-1 with TRBJ1-1; D is possibly TRBD1 (5 bases). TRBV23-1 counts as an open reading frame of uncertain function. Trimming took 4 bases from V and 3 from J, leaving 12 bases between them. The CDR3 extends over 14 amino acids. The chain's CDR3 is CASSPVPGDTEAFF. DNA for the CDR3: TGCGCCAGCAGTCCAGTTCCGGGGGACACTGAAGCTTTCTTT.

The rearrangement joins TRBV7-9 to TRBJ2-1; perhaps TRBD2 as D (6 bases). The V gene's germline CDR1 is SEHNR and CDR2 FQNEAQ (reference sequence). The CDR3 contains 14 residues. V was trimmed by 4 bases and J by 6 bases, leaving 13 bases between them. The CDR3 nucleotides read TGTGCCAGCAGCTGGGATCCGGGGGTCAATGAGCAGTTCTTC. This sequence encodes CASSWDPGVNEQFF.

For this clone: At one boundary the junction diverges from the germline segment, which might be a read error. Other DNA sequences in this sample translate to the same CDR3. V and J are TRBV7-2 and TRBJ1-2; tentative D call: TRBD1 (5 bases). The CDR3 runs to 16 residues. The germline V gene has CDR1 SGHTA and CDR2 FQGNSA. CDR3 sequence (DNA): TGTGCCAGCAGCCTAGCCGGTGTAGGGGAGGTCCGTGGCTACACCTTC. Residues: CASSLAGVGEVRGYTF.

This clone was detected a few times. The chain employs TRBV11-2 and TRBJ1-1, with D possibly TRBD1 on 5 matching bases. Trimming stripped 5 bases from V and 0 bases from J, with 13 bases between. The length of the CDR3 is 15 residues. CDR1 is SGHAT and CDR2 is FQNNGV in the germline V gene. CDR3 nucleotides: TGTGCCAGCAGCCCTAGACAGAGAATGAACACTGAAGCTTTCTTT. This sequence encodes CASSPRQRMNTEAFF.

V and J are TRBV7-8 and TRBJ1-5; 7 nucleotides line up with TRBD1. The CDR3 spans 15 residues. V was clipped by 3 bases and J by 5 bases; unmatched bases: 7. The germline V gene encodes CDR1 SGHVS and CDR2 FQNEAQ. CDR3 nucleotides: TGTGCCAGCAGCTTGACAGGGAAGATTTATCAGCCCCAGCATTTT. It specifies CASSLTGKIYQPQHF.